These 7 T cell receptor beta chains came from one sample sequenced in a study of tumor T cells in aggressive B-cell lymphoma. Only in-frame clones appear in the TCRdb table, and some are missing; sequencing was by immunoSEQ multiplex PCR. This sample yields more than 10,000 clones, of which approximately 91% are seen a single time; less than 4% belongs to the top ten. The specimen sequenced was tumor tissue. The receptors derive from an adult with diffuse large B cell lymphoma.

This clone was picked up one time. The same CDR3 is also encoded by other DNA sequences in this sample. The rearrangement uses TRBV6-5 and TRBJ1-1; weak D call: TRBD1 (5 bases). Germline V gene lookup returns CDR1 MNHEY and CDR2 SVGAGI. Trimming took off 0 bases at V and 8 bases at J, with 7 bases between the two ends. This CDR3 region has 12 residues. This CDR3 reads CASSYSNREAFF. Written as DNA, the CDR3 is TGTGCCAGCAGTTACTCAAACAGGGAAGCTTTCTTT.

The chain carries TRBV27 and TRBJ2-1, with 9 bases lining up with TRBD2. The CDR3 has 16 residues. CDR1 and CDR2 (germline): MNHEY, SMNVEV (reference sequence). V shed 1 base, J shed 6 bases, and the junction held 7 bases outside the gene matches. The CDR3 loop reads CASSLYSGREGNEQFF. The CDR3 DNA reads as TGTGCCAGCAGTTTATATAGCGGGAGAGAGGGCAATGAGCAGTTCTTC.

The chain couples TRBV20-1 to TRBJ1-1; D call uncertain. This CDR3 has 11 amino acids. Germline assignment: CDR1 DFQATT and CDR2 SNEGSKA (reference sequence). V shed 4 bases and J shed 7 bases, with 10 bases lying between them. CDR3: CSATRGLEAFF. In nucleotides, the CDR3 is TGCAGTGCTACCCGCGGTCTTGAAGCTTTCTTT.

There are a few counts of this clone. Different DNA sequences within this sample yield the same CDR3. V usage is TRBV5-6 and J usage is TRBJ1-1; 8 positions match TRBD1. Germline V lookup: CDR1 SGHDT, CDR2 YYEEEE. J lost 8 bases, V lost 2 bases, and 2 bases had no gene match. There are 12 residues in the CDR3. CDR3: CASSFRQGEAFF. The CDR3 bases are TGTGCCAGCAGCTTCCGACAGGGGGAAGCTTTCTTT.

This clone was observed a few times. V usage is TRBV4-1 and J usage is TRBJ1-1, with D possibly matching TRBD1 (6 bases). The CDR3 length is 16 residues. Trimming took off 3 bases at V and 4 bases at J, with 18 bases between the two ends. CDR1 MGHRA and CDR2 YSYEKL come from the germline V gene. In DNA, the CDR3 is TGCGCCAGCAGCCAGGCTGCTGAGGGGGGGTCCACTGAAGCTTTCTTT. Its protein product is CASSQAAEGGSTEAFF.

The chain's CDR3 is CASIRGGPPFTDTQYF. The CDR3 bases are TGTGCCAGCATCCGGGGGGGGCCCCCATTCACAGATACGCAGTATTTT. The chain recombines TRBV27 with TRBJ2-3; 8 nucleotides agree with TRBD2. V trimming: 7 bases; J trimming: 2 bases; junction bases outside the gene matches: 11. The CDR3 has 16 residues. Germline CDR1 reads MNHEY; CDR2 reads SMNVEV (reference sequence).

This clone showed up just once. The chain couples TRBV7-8 to TRBJ1-1; TRBD1 might be the D (5 bases). The CDR3 sequence is 11 residues long. Germline CDR1 reads SGHVS; CDR2 reads FQNEAQ. With 5 bases removed from V and 5 bases from J, the gap between germline ends came to 6 bases. CDR3 DNA sequence: TGTGCCAGCAGCCGGGGGACTGAAGCTTTCTTT. Residues: CASSRGTEAFF.